This TCR beta chain comes out of a study of technical replicates of blood from a handful of donors. Sequenced by immunoSEQ multiplex PCR; TCRdb stores in-frame clones only, minus some. The sample shows about 100,000 clones, almost 96% of them seen only once. The J segment lost 1 base and the V segment lost 6 bases, leaving 9 bases of the junction unmatched. Germline V lookup: CDR1 MNHNY, CDR2 SVGAGI (reference sequence). This CDR3 contains 15 residues. The rearrangement uses TRBV6-6 and TRBJ2-7, with 7 bases fitting TRBD1. What was sequenced was T cells isolated from PBMCs. The clonotype comes from a human donor in good health. CDR3 in amino acids: CASSYDPGQSYEQYF. Here the CDR3 DNA reads TGTGCCAGCAGCTACGATCCGGGACAGTCCTACGAGCAGTACTTC.